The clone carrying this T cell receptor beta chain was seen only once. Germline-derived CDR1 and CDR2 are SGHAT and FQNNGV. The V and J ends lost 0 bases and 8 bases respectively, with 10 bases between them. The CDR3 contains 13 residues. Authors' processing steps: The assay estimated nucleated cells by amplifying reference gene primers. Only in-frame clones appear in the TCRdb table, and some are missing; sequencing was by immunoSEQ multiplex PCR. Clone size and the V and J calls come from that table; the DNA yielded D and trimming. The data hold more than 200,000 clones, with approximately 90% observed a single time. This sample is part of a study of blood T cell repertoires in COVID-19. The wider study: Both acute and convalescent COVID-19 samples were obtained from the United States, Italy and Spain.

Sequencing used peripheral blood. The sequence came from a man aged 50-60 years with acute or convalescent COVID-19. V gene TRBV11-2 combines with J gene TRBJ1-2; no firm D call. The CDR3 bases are TGTGCCAGCAGCTTAGATCGGGGAGGCGGCTACACCTTC. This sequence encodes CASSLDRGGGYTF.